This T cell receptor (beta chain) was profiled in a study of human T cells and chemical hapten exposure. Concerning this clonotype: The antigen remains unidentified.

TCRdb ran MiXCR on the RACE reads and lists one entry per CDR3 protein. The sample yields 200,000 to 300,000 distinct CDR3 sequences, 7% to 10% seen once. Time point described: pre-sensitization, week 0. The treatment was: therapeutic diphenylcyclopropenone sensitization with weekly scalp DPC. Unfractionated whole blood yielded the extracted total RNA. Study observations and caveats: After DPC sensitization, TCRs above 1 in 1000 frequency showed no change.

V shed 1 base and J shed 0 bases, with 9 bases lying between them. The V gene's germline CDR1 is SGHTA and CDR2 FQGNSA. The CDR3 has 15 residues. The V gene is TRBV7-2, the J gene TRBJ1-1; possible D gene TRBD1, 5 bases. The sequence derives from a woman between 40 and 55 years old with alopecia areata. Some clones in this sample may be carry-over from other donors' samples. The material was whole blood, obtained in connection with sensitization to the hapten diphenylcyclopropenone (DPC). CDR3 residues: CASSLVGQLNTEAFF. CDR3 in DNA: TGTGCCAGCAGCTTAGTGGGGCAGCTGAACACTGAAGCTTTCTTT. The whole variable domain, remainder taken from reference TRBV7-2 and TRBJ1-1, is GAGVSQSPSNKVTEKGKDVELRCDPISGHTALYWYRQSLGQGLEFLIYFQGNSAPDKSGLPSDRFSAERTGGSVSTLTIQRTQQEDSAVYLCASSLVGQLNTEAFFGQGTRLTVV.